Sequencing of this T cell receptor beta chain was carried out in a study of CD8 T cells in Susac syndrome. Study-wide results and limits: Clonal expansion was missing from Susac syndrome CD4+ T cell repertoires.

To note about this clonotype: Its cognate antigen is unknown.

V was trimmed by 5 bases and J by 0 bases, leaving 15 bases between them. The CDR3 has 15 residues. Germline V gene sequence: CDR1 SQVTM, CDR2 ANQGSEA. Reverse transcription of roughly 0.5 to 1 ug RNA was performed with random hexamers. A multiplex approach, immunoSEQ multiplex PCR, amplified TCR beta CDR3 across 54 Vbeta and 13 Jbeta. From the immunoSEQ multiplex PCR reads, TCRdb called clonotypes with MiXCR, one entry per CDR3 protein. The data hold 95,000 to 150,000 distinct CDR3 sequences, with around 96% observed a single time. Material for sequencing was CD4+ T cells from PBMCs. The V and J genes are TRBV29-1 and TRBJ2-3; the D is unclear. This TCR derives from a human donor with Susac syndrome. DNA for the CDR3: TGCAGCGTTATACAGACCCTCACTAGCACAGATACGCAGTATTTT. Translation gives CSVIQTLTSTDTQYF.